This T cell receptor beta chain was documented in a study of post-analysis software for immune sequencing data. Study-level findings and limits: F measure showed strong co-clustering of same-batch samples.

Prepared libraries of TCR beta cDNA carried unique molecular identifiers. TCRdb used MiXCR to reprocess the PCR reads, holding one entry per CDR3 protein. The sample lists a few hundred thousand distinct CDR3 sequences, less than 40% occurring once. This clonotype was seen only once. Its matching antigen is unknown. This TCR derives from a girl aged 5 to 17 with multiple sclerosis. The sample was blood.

The CDR3: CASSLAGIETEAFF. For the CDR3, the DNA is TGTGCCAGCAGTTTGGCAGGGATTGAAACTGAAGCTTTCTTT. This rearrangement joins TRBV12-3 or TRBV12-4 to TRBJ1-1; a weak D match, TRBD1 (5 bases). The CDR3 totals 14 residues. Trimming stripped 3 bases from V and 5 bases from J, with 13 bases between.